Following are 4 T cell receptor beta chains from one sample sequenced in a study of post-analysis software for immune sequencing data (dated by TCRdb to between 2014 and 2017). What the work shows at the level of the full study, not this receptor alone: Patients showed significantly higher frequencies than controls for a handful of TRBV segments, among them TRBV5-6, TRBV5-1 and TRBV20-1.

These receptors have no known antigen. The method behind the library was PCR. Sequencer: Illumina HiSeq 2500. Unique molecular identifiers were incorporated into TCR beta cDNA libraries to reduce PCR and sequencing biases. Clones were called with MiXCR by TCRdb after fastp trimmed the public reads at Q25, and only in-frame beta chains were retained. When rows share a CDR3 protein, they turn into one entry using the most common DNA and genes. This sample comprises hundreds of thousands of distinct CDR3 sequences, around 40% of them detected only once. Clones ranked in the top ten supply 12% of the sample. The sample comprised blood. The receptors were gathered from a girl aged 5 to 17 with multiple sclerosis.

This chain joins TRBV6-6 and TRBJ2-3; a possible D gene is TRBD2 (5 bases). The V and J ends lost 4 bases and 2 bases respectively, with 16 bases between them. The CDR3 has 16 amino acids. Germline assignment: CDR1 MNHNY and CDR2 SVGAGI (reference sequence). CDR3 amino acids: CASSFQRALVTDTQYF. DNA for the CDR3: TGTGCCAGCAGTTTTCAGAGGGCCCTCGTCACAGATACGCAGTATTTT.

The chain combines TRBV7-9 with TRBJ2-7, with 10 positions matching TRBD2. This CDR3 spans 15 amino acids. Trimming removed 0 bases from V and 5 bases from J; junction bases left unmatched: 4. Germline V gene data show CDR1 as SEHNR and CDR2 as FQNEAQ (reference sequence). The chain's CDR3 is CASSLAGTSEDEQYF. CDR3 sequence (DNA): TGTGCCAGCAGCTTAGCTGGGACTAGCGAGGACGAGCAGTACTTC.

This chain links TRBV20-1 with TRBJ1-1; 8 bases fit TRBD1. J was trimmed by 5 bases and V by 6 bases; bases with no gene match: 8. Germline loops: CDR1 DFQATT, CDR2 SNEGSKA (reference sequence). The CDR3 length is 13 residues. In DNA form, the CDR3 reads TGCAGTGCCGCTCTGCAGGGGGCGACTGAAGCTTTCTTT. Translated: CSAALQGATEAFF.

The CDR3 bases are TGCAGTGCCCTCCCCGGTAGCGGGACTTACGAGCAGTACTTC. It is translated as CSALPGSGTYEQYF. The J gene is TRBJ2-4, the V gene TRBV20-1; 8 nucleotides align to TRBD2. TRBJ2-7 matches the DNA end more closely, so the J call is doubtful. The V gene's germline CDR1 is DFQATT and CDR2 SNEGSKA (reference sequence). This CDR3 has 14 residues.